The entry below describes one T cell receptor (beta chain). The protocol was immunoSEQ multiplex PCR, while the TCRdb copy is restricted to in-frame clones and leaves out a portion. The sample has 42,000 or so clones, 70% to 90% seen once. This sample was taken from a study of OX40 agonist ivuxolimab in advanced cancers. Whole-study context: Clinicians treated patients with ivuxolimab, an agonistic anti-OX40 (CD134) antibody.

This CDR3 contains 15 residues. Trimming cost V 6 bases and J 2 bases, with 15 bases left between them. Germline V lookup: CDR1 SGHDN, CDR2 FVKESK. The V gene is TRBV14, the J gene TRBJ2-3; D not certain. Sequencing used CD4+ or CD8+ T cells sorted from blood, obtained in a trial of the OX40 agonist ivuxolimab. This sequence was found in an adult with an advanced solid tumor such as melanoma, head and neck, liver or kidney cancer. The CDR3: CASSLYVGATDTQYF. The CDR3 nucleotides read TGTGCCAGCAGTCTATATGTGGGTGCCACAGATACGCAGTATTTT.